This TCR beta chain appears in the sequencing data of a study of CD8+ T cells in alopecia areata. The wider study: Severity was scored as percentage of affected scalp area in treated patients.

Trimming removed 6 bases from V and 2 bases from J, with 8 bases in between. Germline V gene sequence: CDR1 LNHDA, CDR2 SQIVND (reference sequence). CDR3 length: 13 residues. Findings and limits, study-wide: Under tofacitinib, numerous expanded lesional clonotypes remained detectable in scalp and blood.

As to treatment: oral pan-JAK inhibitor, 5-10 mg twice daily. A remark on this clone: Its antigen is unidentified.

Sequencing templates came from extracted RNA that was reverse transcribed into cDNA. Some clones are missing from TCRdb's copy, which holds only in-frame ones; the method was immunoSEQ multiplex PCR. The data show some 130,000 clones, with more than 45% seen just once and approximately 0.5% held by the top ten. Material: CD4+ T cells sorted from blood, obtained at week 4, from a patient treated with tofacitinib. The receptor was derived from a human donor with alopecia areata. The chain links TRBV19 to TRBJ1-5; D is unclear. The CDR3 loop is CASSPDGNQPQHF. As DNA, the CDR3 is TGTGCCAGTAGCCCCGACGGCAATCAGCCCCAGCATTTT.